These 26 T cell receptor beta chains came from one sample sequenced in a study of cytomegalovirus exposure and HLA in healthy donors. Amplification used 60 Vbeta primers and 13 Jbeta primers. Here immunoSEQ multiplex PCR was the method, and the copy in TCRdb shows in-frame clones only, minus some. The sample yields fewer than 150,000 clones, just under 80% seen once. The sequenced sample was PBMCs. The source of these receptors is a man younger than 45 in good health and CMV-seronegative.

This chain uses TRBV19 with TRBJ1-2; 8 bases line up with TRBD1. The J segment lost 1 base and the V segment lost 9 bases, leaving 7 bases of the junction unmatched. The germline CDR1 and CDR2 sequences are LNHDA and SQIVND (reference sequence). The CDR3 runs to 14 residues. The CDR3 reads CASYQTGDNYGYTF. The CDR3 nucleotides are TGTGCCAGCTACCAGACAGGGGATAACTATGGCTACACCTTC.

CDR3 sequence (DNA): TGTGCCAGCAGTGATTCAGGGGGAGTTAATGAAAAACTGTTTTTT. Translating gives CASSDSGGVNEKLFF. This chain uses TRBV2 with TRBJ1-4; TRBD1 matches at 7 bases. Germline CDR1 reads SNHLY; CDR2 reads FYNNEI. The CDR3 length is 15 residues. J lost 4 bases, V lost 3 bases, and 5 bases had no gene match.

The rearrangement uses TRBV6-6 and TRBJ2-3, with 7 bases aligning to TRBD1. This CDR3 has 14 amino acids. J was trimmed by 0 bases and V by 5 bases; bases with no gene match: 2. Germline CDR1 and CDR2: MNHNY and SVGAGI (reference sequence). The CDR3 loop is CASSPGQSTDTQYF. The CDR3 bases are TGTGCCAGCAGTCCGGGACAGAGCACAGATACGCAGTATTTT.

The chain recombines TRBV19 with TRBJ1-2, with D maybe TRBD1 (5 bases). The V gene's germline CDR1 is LNHDA and CDR2 SQIVND (reference sequence). V lost 0 bases, J lost 7 bases, and 6 bases lay in between. This CDR3 has 12 amino acids. The CDR3, as DNA: TGTGCCAGTAGTATAGATGGGGCTGGCTACACCTTC. Residues: CASSIDGAGYTF.

The chain uses TRBV28 and TRBJ1-2; weak D call: TRBD1 (6 bases). Germline V gene lookup returns CDR1 MDHEN and CDR2 SYDVKM. This CDR3 contains 14 residues. Trimming pared 6 bases from V and 13 bases from J, leaving 24 bases between. CDR3 in DNA: TGTGCCAGCAGCCTTACTAGGACAGCCTCTTCAAGCACCTTC. This translates into CASSLTRTASSSTF.

The rearrangement links TRBV4-1 to TRBJ2-7, with D perhaps matching TRBD2 (5 bases). V lost 3 bases to trimming and J lost 2 bases, with 14 bases between them. The germline CDR1 and CDR2 sequences are MGHRA and YSYEKL. This CDR3 has 15 residues. The CDR3 protein is CASSQDSLATYEQYF. The CDR3 nucleotides read TGCGCCAGCAGCCAGGACTCCCTGGCCACCTACGAGCAGTACTTC.

This chain connects TRBV5-1 to TRBJ2-3; 15 positions agree with TRBD2. The CDR3 is 18 residues long. The V segment lost 0 bases and the J segment 4 bases; nucleotides outside the gene matches: 6. Per the germline V gene, CDR1 is SGHRS and CDR2 is YFSETQ. The CDR3 reads CASSLARTSGRASDTQYF. As DNA, the CDR3 is TGCGCCAGCAGCTTGGCTAGGACTAGCGGGAGGGCCTCAGATACGCAGTATTTT.

This chain links TRBV4-1 with TRBJ2-1; D is uncertain. The CDR3 consists of 15 residues. V lost 4 bases to trimming and J lost 0 bases, with 10 bases between them. The germline V gene has CDR1 MGHRA and CDR2 YSYEKL. The CDR3 sequence is CASSPEPGSYNEQFF. CDR3 sequence (DNA): TGCGCCAGCAGCCCTGAACCGGGCTCCTACAATGAGCAGTTCTTC.

The chain combines TRBV19 with TRBJ1-2, with D tentatively TRBD1 (6 bases). Germline assignment: CDR1 LNHDA and CDR2 SQIVND (reference sequence). The CDR3 has 15 amino acids. Between the trimmed V and J ends, which lost 0 bases and 2 bases, there was a span of 10 bases. In DNA, the CDR3 is TGTGCCAGTAGTATAGATTTCACAGGGAACTATGGCTACACCTTC. Protein: CASSIDFTGNYGYTF. Filled out from reference TRBV19 and TRBJ1-2, the complete variable domain reads DGGITQSPKYLFRKEGQNVTLSCEQNLNHDAMYWYRQDPGQGLRLIYYSQIVNDFQKGDIAEGYSVSREKKESFPLTVTSAQKNPTAFYLCASSIDFTGNYGYTFGSGTRLTVV.

This clone was counted a single time. The gene calls are TRBV9 and TRBJ2-5, with TRBD1 identical over 7 bases. CDR3 size: 15 residues. Trimming removed 0 bases from V and 4 bases from J; junction bases left unmatched: 6. The germline V gene encodes CDR1 SGDLS and CDR2 YYNGEE. The CDR3 DNA sequence: TGTGCCAGCAGCGTAGCCAGGGGGTTCGGAGAGACCCAGTACTTC. Translation: CASSVARGFGETQYF. The whole variable domain, remainder taken from reference TRBV9 and TRBJ2-5, is DSGVTQTPKHLITATGQRVTLRCSPRSGDLSVYWYQQSLDQGLQFLIQYYNGEERAKGNILERFSAQQFPDLHSELNLSSLELGDSALYFCASSVARGFGETQYFGPGTRLLVL.

This rearrangement joins TRBV7-9 to TRBJ2-7; 7 bases agree with TRBD2. Germline V gene data show CDR1 as SEHNR and CDR2 as FQNEAQ (reference sequence). V trimming: 0 bases; J trimming: 0 bases; junction bases outside the gene matches: 8. The CDR3 runs to 17 residues. CDR3 sequence: CASSLAPSGTSSYEQYF. The CDR3 DNA reads as TGTGCCAGCAGCTTAGCGCCCAGCGGGACCAGCTCCTACGAGCAGTACTTC.

This clone has a single count. This chain uses TRBV28 with TRBJ1-1; D possibly corresponds to TRBD1 (5 bases). The V and J ends lost 5 bases and 9 bases respectively, with 10 bases between them. This CDR3 region has 11 residues. Germline V CDR1 and CDR2: MDHEN, SYDVKM. In nucleotides, the CDR3 is TGTGCCAGCAGTACGACAGTCCAAGCTTTCTTT. Amino acid sequence: CASSTTVQAFF.

This clone was picked up a small number of times. The chain links TRBV15 to TRBJ2-3; D unclear. Germline assignment: CDR1 LNHNV and CDR2 YYDKDF (reference sequence). V was trimmed by 0 bases and J by 6 bases, leaving 7 bases between them. The CDR3 has 13 amino acids. The CDR3 reads CATSRDSRDTQYF. The DNA of the CDR3 is TGTGCCACCAGCAGAGATTCGAGGGATACGCAGTATTTT.

The CDR3: CASSSSGPETQYF. Here the CDR3 DNA reads TGTGCCAGCAGTTCATCAGGGCCGGAGACCCAGTACTTC. This sequence joins TRBV2 and TRBJ2-5; a possible D gene is TRBD1 (5 bases). This CDR3 comprises 13 residues. The V end was cut by 5 bases, the J end by 5 bases, with 12 bases between. Germline V gene sequence: CDR1 SNHLY, CDR2 FYNNEI. The entire variable domain, with the rest obtained from reference TRBV2 and TRBJ2-5, is as follows: EPEVTQTPSHQVTQMGQEVILRCVPISNHLYFYWYRQILGQKVEFLVSFYNNEISEKSEIFDDQFSVERPDGSNFTLKIRSTKLEDSAMYFCASSSSGPETQYFGPGTRLLVL.

The chain couples TRBV4-1 to TRBJ1-4, with D tentatively TRBD1 (6 bases). Germline lookup yields CDR1 MGHRA and CDR2 YSYEKL. Trimming took off 6 bases at V and 8 bases at J, with 19 bases between the two ends. CDR3 length: 15 residues. DNA for the CDR3: TGCGCCAGCAGACCGAACACAGGGAGTATGGAAAAACTGTTTTTT. Translation gives CASRPNTGSMEKLFF.

The rearrangement links TRBV27 to TRBJ2-7; TRBD2 aligns across 11 bases. Trimming at V came to 5 bases and at J to 1 base, leaving 10 bases not matched to a gene. Germline lookup yields CDR1 MNHEY and CDR2 SMNVEV (reference sequence). This CDR3 is 17 amino acids long. The CDR3 DNA sequence: TGTGCCAGCAGTCCGCCCCCCGGGACTAGCGGTTCCTACGAGCAGTACTTC. It yields the protein CASSPPPGTSGSYEQYF.

This rearrangement joins TRBV19 to TRBJ2-1, with 8 bases matching TRBD1. This CDR3 contains 15 residues. Trimming at V came to 5 bases and at J to 8 bases, leaving 11 bases not matched to a gene. Germline CDR1 LNHDA, CDR2 SQIVND (reference sequence). CDR3 in amino acids: CASSPETGGHDEQFF. The CDR3 DNA follows: TGTGCCAGTAGTCCCGAAACAGGGGGTCACGATGAGCAGTTCTTC.

The V call is TRBV5-4, the J call TRBJ2-7, with 8 nucleotides matching TRBD1. Trimming at V came to 1 base and at J to 3 bases, leaving 6 bases not matched to a gene. The CDR3 consists of 15 residues. CDR1 and CDR2 from the germline V gene are SGHNT and YYREEE (reference sequence). CDR3 sequence reads: CASSLSVGQGYEQYF. The DNA of the CDR3 is TGTGCCAGCAGCTTGAGCGTCGGACAGGGCTACGAGCAGTACTTC.

This chain joins TRBV28 and TRBJ2-7; 9 positions agree with TRBD1. The CDR3 is 16 residues long. V trimming: 1 base; J trimming: 2 bases; junction bases outside the gene matches: 6. Germline CDR1 is MDHEN and CDR2 is SYDVKM. The CDR3 here is CASSLYGTGSPYEQYF. The CDR3 DNA reads as TGTGCCAGCAGTTTATATGGGACAGGGAGTCCCTACGAGCAGTACTTC. Together with reference TRBV28 and TRBJ2-7, the CDR3 gives the full variable domain: DVKVTQSSRYLVKRTGEKVFLECVQDMDHENMFWYRQDPGLGLRLIYFSYDVKMKEKGDIPEGYSVSREKKERFSLILESASTNQTSMYLCASSLYGTGSPYEQYFGPGTRLTVT.

The table lists this clone with many counts. The V call is TRBV7-6, the J call TRBJ2-7; 11 positions match TRBD1. The CDR3 extends over 13 amino acids. Germline CDR1 is SGHVS and CDR2 is FNYEAQ. V was clipped by 5 bases and J by 4 bases; unmatched bases: 1. CDR3 residues: CASSRDRGYEQYF. The DNA for the CDR3 is TGTGCCAGCAGCCGGGACAGGGGGTACGAGCAGTACTTC.

This chain links TRBV4-1 with TRBJ1-2, with D possibly TRBD1 on 5 matching bases. Per the germline V gene, CDR1 is MGHRA and CDR2 is YSYEKL. Trimming left V 2 bases short and J 4 bases short, with 8 bases between. This CDR3 is built from 13 residues. For the CDR3, the DNA is TGCGCCAGCAGCCAACTGGGACTCTATGGCTACACCTTC. It codes for CASSQLGLYGYTF.

The chain couples TRBV7-9 to TRBJ1-4; D unclear. The CDR3 loop spans 15 amino acids. V gave up 8 bases and J gave up 2 bases, with 15 bases separating them. Germline assignment: CDR1 SEHNR and CDR2 FQNEAQ (reference sequence). The CDR3 nucleotides are TGTGCCAGCCTCCCGTCGGGAAGTACTAATGAAAAACTGTTTTTT. Translating it yields CASLPSGSTNEKLFF. Full variable domain (rest looked up from reference TRBV7-9 and TRBJ1-4): DTGVSQNPRHKITKRGQNVTFRCDPISEHNRLYWYRQTLGQGPEFLTYFQNEAQLEKSRLLSDRFSAERPKGSFSTLEIQRTEQGDSAMYLCASLPSGSTNEKLFFGSGTQLSVL.

The chain is built from TRBV27 and TRBJ1-4; weak D call: TRBD1 (6 bases). The V end lost 5 bases, the J end lost 7 bases, and 14 bases lay between the germline ends. In germline, CDR1 is MNHEY, CDR2 SMNVEV (reference sequence). The CDR3 is 14 residues long. CDR3 in amino acids: CASSPQGRSEKLFF. CDR3 in DNA: TGTGCCAGCAGTCCACAGGGTAGGAGTGAAAAACTGTTTTTT.

This chain uses TRBV28 with TRBJ1-1; D may be TRBD1 (5 bases). This CDR3 has 15 amino acids. The V end was cut by 4 bases, the J end by 2 bases, with 14 bases between. Germline V gene data show CDR1 as MDHEN and CDR2 as SYDVKM. The CDR3 protein is CASSWKGLINTEAFF. The CDR3 nucleotides read TGTGCCAGCAGTTGGAAGGGACTCATAAACACTGAAGCTTTCTTT.

This chain links TRBV5-8 with TRBJ2-7; no clear D. The ends were cut back, 3 bases at V and 0 bases at J, with 10 bases in the middle. Germline loops: CDR1 SGHTS, CDR2 YDEGEE. The length of the CDR3 is 14 residues. CDR3 amino acids: CASSSLIRSYEQYF. The CDR3 DNA reads TGTGCCAGCAGCTCACTGATCCGCTCCTACGAGCAGTACTTC.

The chain combines TRBV30 with TRBJ1-1, with D possibly matching TRBD1 (5 bases). The germline V gene has CDR1 GTSNPN and CDR2 SVGIG (reference sequence). This CDR3 contains 14 residues. The germline V and J ends were trimmed by 5 bases and 1 base, with 14 bases remaining between them. CDR3 region: CAWSRGGWNTEAFF. In DNA form, the CDR3 reads TGTGCCTGGTCTAGGGGAGGATGGAACACTGAAGCTTTCTTT.